This is a list of T cell receptor beta chains from one sample in a study of T cells in Graves' hyperthyroidism and ophthalmopathy. TCRdb re-derived calls from the multiplex PCR reads in MiXCR, one entry per CDR3 protein. Here the sample spans about 420,000 distinct CDR3 sequences, approximately 14% being singletons. Material for sequencing was blood. The receptors were gathered from a woman aged 18 to 35 with Graves' hyperthyroidism. CDR3s include the opening cysteine and the closing phenylalanine or tryptophan. D genes are given only for firm matches. Not all rows give a size; the values are once, few, many and, for expanded clones, a class.

size,V,D,J,CDR3,DNA
many,TRBV12-3/TRBV12-4,TRBD1,TRBJ1-6,CASSTGARFLHF,TGTGCCAGCAGCACAGGGGCCAGGTTCCTCCACTTT
.,TRBV3-1,.,TRBJ2-7,CASSRDYYEQYF,TGTGCCAGCAGTAGGGATTACTACGAGCAGTACTTC
.,TRBV15,TRBD2,TRBJ2-7,CATSVGAGGGATQEQYF,TGTGCCACCAGCGTCGGGGCTGGGGGGGGAGCAACTCAAGAGCAGTACTTC
.,TRBV20-1,.,TRBJ1-6,CSASSPQLGSPLHF,TGCAGTGCGAGCTCGCCCCAACTAGGTTCACCCCTCCACTTT
many,TRBV20-1,.,TRBJ1-5,CSASTHLNQPQHF,TGCAGTGCTAGTACGCACCTCAATCAGCCCCAGCATTTT
.,TRBV7-3,.,TRBJ2-1,CASSSLQGNEQFF,TGTGCCAGCAGCTCTTTACAGGGCAATGAGCAGTTCTTC
many,TRBV9,.,TRBJ1-1,CASREGAENTEAFF,TGTGCCAGCAGAGAAGGTGCGGAGAACACTGAAGCTTTCTTT
few,TRBV5-1,TRBD1,TRBJ2-7,CASSFHTGTGAAEQYF,TGCGCCAGCAGCTTCCACACCGGGACAGGGGCCGCCGAGCAGTACTTC
few,TRBV9,.,TRBJ2-2,CASSVVGSGELFF,TGTGCCAGCAGCGTAGTAGGGTCCGGGGAGCTGTTCTTT
many,TRBV2,TRBD2,TRBJ2-5,CASKTLGTSGEETQYF,TGTGCCAGTAAGACACTCGGGACTAGCGGTGAAGAGACCCAGTACTTC
.,TRBV4-1,TRBD1,TRBJ2-3,CASSQEGQGAYLLDTQYF,TGCGCCAGCAGCCAAGAAGGCCAGGGGGCCTACCTGCTGGATACGCAGTATTTT
many,TRBV6-1,TRBD2,TRBJ2-7,CASSRTSGNSYEQYF,TGTGCCAGCAGTCGAACTAGCGGGAACTCCTACGAGCAGTACTTC
.,TRBV18,.,TRBJ2-2,CASSEQGIVTGELFF,TGTGCCAGCTCAGAGCAGGGAATCGTCACCGGGGAGCTGTTTTTT
many,TRBV20-1,.,TRBJ2-7,CSAMSGYPYEQYF,TGCAGTGCAATGAGCGGCTACCCCTACGAGCAGTACTTC
many,TRBV5-4,TRBD2,TRBJ2-1,CASSPWTSGGYNEQFF,TGTGCCAGCAGCCCCTGGACTAGCGGGGGCTACAATGAGCAGTTCTTC
few,TRBV5-5,TRBD2,TRBJ2-1,CASSFVWSLAGYNEQFF,TGTGCCAGCAGCTTTGTTTGGTCACTAGCGGGTTACAATGAGCAGTTCTTC
many,TRBV20-1,TRBD2,TRBJ2-1,CSATDPPRGSGVPYNEQFF,TGCAGTGCTACCGATCCCCCACGTGGTAGCGGGGTGCCCTACAATGAGCAGTTCTTC
many,TRBV28,.,TRBJ1-2,CASSTPNYGYTF,TGTGCCAGCAGCACTCCTAACTATGGCTACACCTTC
.,TRBV28,TRBD2,TRBJ2-3,CASSPVLAGGPRTQYF,TGTGCCAGCAGTCCCGTACTAGCGGGAGGTCCGCGGACGCAGTATTTT
.,TRBV6-2/TRBV6-3,.,TRBJ2-7,CASSYMNGISYEQYF,TGTGCCAGCAGTTATATGAACGGAATCTCCTACGAGCAGTACTTC
many,TRBV7-9,.,TRBJ2-3,CASSLAILTDTQYF,TGTGCCAGCAGCTTAGCGATCCTCACAGATACGCAGTATTTT
.,TRBV10-3,.,TRBJ2-7,CAIRGTPSYEQYF,TGTGCCATCAGGGGGACACCCTCCTACGAGCAGTACTTC
many,TRBV7-2,.,TRBJ2-1,CASSPISWAQTPYNEQFF,TGTGCCAGCAGCCCGATCAGCTGGGCACAAACGCCCTACAATGAGCAGTTCTTC
many,TRBV2,TRBD2,TRBJ2-7,CASVAGGSYEQYF,TGTGCCAGCGTAGCGGGAGGGTCCTACGAGCAGTACTTC
many,TRBV7-8,TRBD1,TRBJ2-1,CASSWDRHNEQFF,TGTGCCAGCAGCTGGGACAGGCACAATGAGCAGTTCTTC
many,TRBV6-5,.,TRBJ2-7,CASSYSPMGYEQYF,TGTGCCAGCAGTTACTCACCAATGGGATACGAGCAGTACTTC
many,TRBV5-1,.,TRBJ1-1,CASSLGQGQKRAFF,TGCGCCAGCAGCTTGGGCCAAGGGCAGAAAAGGGCTTTCTTT
many,TRBV5-1,TRBD1,TRBJ2-7,CASSKSGGYEQYF,TGCGCCAGCAGCAAATCAGGGGGCTACGAGCAGTACTTC
many,TRBV28,TRBD2,TRBJ2-7,CASSAGTSGAYEQYF,TGTGCCAGCAGTGCCGGGACTAGCGGGGCCTACGAGCAGTACTTC
.,TRBV27,TRBD1,TRBJ2-2,CASSIRGSTGELFF,TGTGCCAGCAGTATCAGGGGGAGTACCGGGGAGCTGTTTTTT
many,TRBV5-1,TRBD1,TRBJ1-6,CASSGTGGRNSPLHF,TGCGCCAGCAGCGGGACAGGGGGCAGGAATTCACCCCTCCACTTT
many,TRBV3-1,.,TRBJ1-1,CASSQDRKAFF,TGTGCCAGCAGCCAAGACCGAAAAGCTTTCTTT
few,TRBV9,TRBD1,TRBJ2-5,CASSVVTGTGGAETQYF,TGTGCCAGCAGCGTTGTAACCGGGACAGGGGGCGCAGAGACCCAGTACTTC